Shown below are 9 T cell receptor beta chains from a single sample sequenced in a study of cytomegalovirus exposure and HLA in healthy donors. Both 60 Vbeta primers and 13 Jbeta primers went into the PCR. Profiled with immunoSEQ multiplex PCR; TCRdb holds only in-frame clones, not every one. The data show approximately 210,000 clones, over 75% seen once. The sequenced material came from PBMCs. The receptors originated from a woman aged 45-65 years in good health and CMV-seropositive.

The rearrangement links TRBV5-1 to TRBJ2-3, with 12 bases aligning to TRBD1. This CDR3 has 17 amino acids. V trimming: 4 bases; J trimming: 6 bases; junction bases outside the gene matches: 12. Germline V lookup: CDR1 SGHRS, CDR2 YFSETQ. The CDR3 nucleotides read TGCGCCAGCAGCCCATTCTCCGGGACAGGGGGCATGGATACGCAGTATTTT. As protein: CASSPFSGTGGMDTQYF. The full variable domain, its missing parts supplied by reference TRBV5-1 and TRBJ2-3, is KAGVTQTPRYLIKTRGQQVTLSCSPISGHRSVSWYQQTPGQGLQFLFEYFSETQRNKGNFPGRFSGRQFSNSRSEMNVSTLELGDSALYLCASSPFSGTGGMDTQYFGPGTRLTVL.

This chain connects TRBV7-2 to TRBJ1-1, with D unclear. V lost 3 bases and J lost 1, with 6 bases in between. Germline assignment: CDR1 SGHTA and CDR2 FQGNSA. This CDR3 is built from 13 residues. The CDR3 DNA is TGTGCCAGCAGCTTCAGGCAGAACACTGAAGCTTTCTTT. Amino acids: CASSFRQNTEAFF.

The rearrangement links TRBV2 to TRBJ1-6, with TRBD1 matching over 7 bases. The V segment lost 8 bases and the J segment 9 bases; nucleotides outside the gene matches: 7. Germline assignment: CDR1 SNHLY and CDR2 FYNNEI. The CDR3 spans 13 residues. The CDR3 nucleotides read TGTGCCAGCGGGGACAGTTGGGGTTCACCCCTCCACTTT. Translated, it gives CASGDSWGSPLHF.

The rearrangement uses TRBV11-2 and TRBJ2-5, with D unclear. The CDR3 totals 13 residues. In germline, CDR1 is SGHAT, CDR2 FQNNGV. V shed 2 bases and J shed 1 base, with 5 bases lying between them. The CDR3: CASSLNSQETQYF. The CDR3 DNA sequence: TGTGCCAGCAGCTTAAACAGCCAAGAGACCCAGTACTTC.

The CDR3, as DNA: TGTGCCAGCAGTTACTATGGCAGTACTAACTATGGCTACACCTTC. It is translated as CASSYYGSTNYGYTF. V and J are TRBV6-5 and TRBJ1-2, with unresolved D. Trimming removed 1 base at V and 0 bases at J, with 9 bases between. Germline assignment: CDR1 MNHEY and CDR2 SVGAGI. This CDR3 spans 15 amino acids.

The chain couples TRBV19 to TRBJ1-1; D possibly corresponds to TRBD1 (6 bases). V lost 3 bases and J 4 bases, leaving 18 bases between the germline ends. This CDR3 has 16 residues. The germline CDR1 and CDR2 sequences are LNHDA and SQIVND (reference sequence). The CDR3 DNA is TGTGCCAGTAGTATGCCGGGACACCCTATGGGCACTGAAGCTTTCTTT. It is translated as CASSMPGHPMGTEAFF.

This clone was counted a single time. The chain couples TRBV5-1 to TRBJ2-5, with TRBD1 as a possible D gene (5 bases). Germline values: CDR1 SGHRS, CDR2 YFSETQ. V shed 0 bases and J shed 5 bases, with 14 bases lying between them. The CDR3 is 15 amino acids. CDR3 in amino acids: CASSLASNRMETQYF. For the CDR3, the DNA is TGCGCCAGCAGCTTGGCCTCTAACAGGATGGAGACCCAGTACTTC.

The CDR3: CASSPRVTEAFF. CDR3 bases: TGTGCCAGCAGTCCTCGCGTCACTGAAGCTTTCTTT. The chain joins TRBV6-6 to TRBJ1-1; D remains unclear. Germline loops: CDR1 MNHNY, CDR2 SVGAGI (reference sequence). Deletions cut 5 bases from V and 4 bases from J, with 8 bases between. The CDR3 has 12 residues.

The chain is built from TRBV9 and TRBJ2-7, with D hard to call. This CDR3 contains 16 residues. The V gene's germline CDR1 is SGDLS and CDR2 YYNGEE. V dropped 0 bases and J dropped 0 bases, with 13 bases sitting between them. CDR3 sequence (DNA): TGTGCCAGCAGCGTAGGGAGTCTTATCGGCTCCTACGAGCAGTACTTC. Its translation is CASSVGSLIGSYEQYF.